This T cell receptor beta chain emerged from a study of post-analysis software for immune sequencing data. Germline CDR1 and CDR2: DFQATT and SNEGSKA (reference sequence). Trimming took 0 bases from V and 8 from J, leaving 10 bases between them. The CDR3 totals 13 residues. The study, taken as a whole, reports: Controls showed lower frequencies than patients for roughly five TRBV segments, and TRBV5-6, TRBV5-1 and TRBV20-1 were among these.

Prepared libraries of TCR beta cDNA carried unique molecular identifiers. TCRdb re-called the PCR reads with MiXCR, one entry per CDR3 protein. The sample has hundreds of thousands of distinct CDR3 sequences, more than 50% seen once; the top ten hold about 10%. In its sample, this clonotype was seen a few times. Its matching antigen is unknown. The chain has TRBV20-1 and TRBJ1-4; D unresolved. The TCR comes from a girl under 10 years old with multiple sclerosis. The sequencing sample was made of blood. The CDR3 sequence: CSARDPSGEKLFF. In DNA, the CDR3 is TGCAGTGCTAGAGATCCCTCCGGGGAAAAACTGTTTTTT.